This T cell receptor beta chain was found in a study of blood T cells in healthy people across ages. General study results and limits: Estimated diversity that came from one million T cells was considered an underestimate. Diversity of TCR beta correlated strongly with naive T cell percentage. PBMC samples, being unsorted, prevented any conclusive comparison of naive and antigen-experienced cells.

PBMCs, at least 7 million per sample, were isolated. Germline assignment: CDR1 LGHDT and CDR2 YNNKEL (reference sequence). This CDR3 has 13 amino acids. Trimming took 3 bases from V and 8 from J, leaving 11 bases between them. This clonotype was detected a few times. Its antigen is unidentified. A second PCR, run for roughly 7 to 11 cycles, used a sample-barcoded 5' primer plus a J-beta primer mix. TCRdb fed the 5' RACE reads into MiXCR, producing one record per CDR3 protein. The sample has around 1,600,000 distinct CDR3 sequences, less than 45% seen once. V usage is TRBV3-1 and J usage is TRBJ2-1, with D possibly matching TRBD2 (6 bases). Specimen: blood. The receptor was isolated from a woman in her late teens or twenties in good health. The CDR3, as DNA: TGTGCCAGCAGCCAGAGGGGCGGGGATGAGCAGTTCTTC. The encoded protein is CASSQRGGDEQFF.